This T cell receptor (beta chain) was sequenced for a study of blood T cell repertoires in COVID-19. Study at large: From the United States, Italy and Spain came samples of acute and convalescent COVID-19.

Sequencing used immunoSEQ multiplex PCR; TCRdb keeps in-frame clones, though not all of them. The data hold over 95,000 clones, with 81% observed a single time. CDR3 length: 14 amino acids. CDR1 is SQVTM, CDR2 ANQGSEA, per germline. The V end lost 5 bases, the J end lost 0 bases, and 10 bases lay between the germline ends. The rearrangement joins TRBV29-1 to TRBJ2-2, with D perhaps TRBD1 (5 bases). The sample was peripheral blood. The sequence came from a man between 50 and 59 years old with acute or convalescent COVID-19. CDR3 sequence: CSVSGRANTGELFF. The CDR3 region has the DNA TGCAGCGTTTCGGGCAGGGCGAACACCGGGGAGCTGTTTTTT.